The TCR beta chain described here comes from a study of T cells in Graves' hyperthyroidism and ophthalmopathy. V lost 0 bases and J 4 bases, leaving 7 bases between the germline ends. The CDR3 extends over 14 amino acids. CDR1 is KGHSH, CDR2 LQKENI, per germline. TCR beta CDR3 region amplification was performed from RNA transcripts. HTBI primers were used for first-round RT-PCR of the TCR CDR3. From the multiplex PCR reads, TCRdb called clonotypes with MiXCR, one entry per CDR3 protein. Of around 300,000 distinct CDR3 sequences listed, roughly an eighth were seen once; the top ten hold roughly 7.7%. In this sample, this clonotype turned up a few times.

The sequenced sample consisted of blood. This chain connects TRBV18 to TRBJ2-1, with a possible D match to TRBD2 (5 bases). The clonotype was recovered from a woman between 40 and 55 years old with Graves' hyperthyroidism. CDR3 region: CASSPPTTYNEQFF. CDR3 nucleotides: TGTGCCAGCTCACCACCGACTACTTACAATGAGCAGTTCTTC.